A single sample is the source of the 25 T cell receptor beta chains below, sequenced in a study of response to subunit inactivated influenza vaccine. TCRdb re-derived calls from the RT-PCR reads in MiXCR, one entry per CDR3 protein. The repertoire includes fewer than 550,000 distinct CDR3 sequences, 25% of them detected once, and under 2.5% sits in the top ten. This specimen was CD4+ T cells sorted from PBMCs, taken more than 4 days after vaccination. The receptors derive from a middle-aged man who received an inactivated influenza vaccine.

This clonotype turned up a few times. This rearrangement joins TRBV20-1 to TRBJ1-1, with D unclear. The germline V gene encodes CDR1 DFQATT and CDR2 SNEGSKA (reference sequence). V shed 6 bases and J shed 5 bases, with 10 bases lying between them. The CDR3 sequence is 11 residues long. CDR3 residues: CSAQRGTEAFF. In DNA form, the CDR3 reads TGCAGTGCCCAGAGAGGGACTGAAGCTTTCTTT.

The chain uses TRBV28 and TRBJ1-1, with TRBD1 as a possible D gene (5 bases). Per the germline V gene, CDR1 is MDHEN and CDR2 is SYDVKM. V lost 3 bases to trimming and J lost 0 bases, with 14 bases between them. This CDR3 region has 16 residues. The CDR3 sequence: CASSFRGGNMNTEAFF. The CDR3 bases are TGTGCCAGCAGTTTTCGGGGGGGTAACATGAACACTGAAGCTTTCTTT.

This clonotype was seen a few times. J is TRBJ2-3 and V is TRBV4-3; D remains unclear. The CDR3 extends over 16 amino acids. The germline CDR1 and CDR2 sequences are LGHNA and YSLEER. The ends were cut back, 0 bases at V and 0 bases at J, with 10 bases in the middle. The CDR3 coding sequence is TGCGCCAGCAGCCAAGATCTACGTCGGAGCACAGATACGCAGTATTTT. Translated, it gives CASSQDLRRSTDTQYF.

The chain uses TRBV20-1 and TRBJ1-1; 9 bases map to TRBD1. The CDR3 runs to 15 residues. V shed 1 base and J 1 base; nucleotides not matched to a gene: 4. Germline V lookup: CDR1 DFQATT, CDR2 SNEGSKA (reference sequence). CDR3 sequence (DNA): TGCAGTGCTAGAGGCGGGACAGGGAAGAACACTGAAGCTTTCTTT. It translates to CSARGGTGKNTEAFF.

This clonotype occurred a few times. The gene calls are TRBV24-1 and TRBJ2-1, with 8 bases that match TRBD1. Trimming cost V 6 bases and J 6 bases; bases outside gene matches: 9. The CDR3 sequence is 15 residues long. Germline V gene lookup returns CDR1 KGHDR and CDR2 SFDVKD. CDR3 sequence (DNA): TGTGCCACCAGTACCGCCGGACAGGGAAGCAATGAGCAGTTCTTC. Translating gives CATSTAGQGSNEQFF.

The V gene is TRBV7-9, the J gene TRBJ2-1; D is undetermined. The germline gives CDR1 SEHNR, CDR2 FQNEAQ (reference sequence). The CDR3 spans 15 residues. With 3 bases removed from V and 4 bases from J, the gap between germline ends came to 13 bases. CDR3 nucleotides: TGTGCCAGCAGCTTGCCTTTAGGACGGTACAATGAGCAGTTCTTC. It codes for CASSLPLGRYNEQFF.

This clonotype was counted a few times. The chain is built from TRBV3-1 and TRBJ2-5; D ambiguous. Germline CDR1 is LGHDT and CDR2 is YNNKEL (reference sequence). Trimming took 1 base from V and 2 from J, leaving 8 bases between them. This CDR3 comprises 14 residues. CDR3 residues: CASSQVEWQETQYF. The DNA of the CDR3 is TGTGCCAGCAGCCAAGTTGAGTGGCAAGAGACCCAGTACTTC.

The gene calls are TRBV12-3 or TRBV12-4 and TRBJ2-5; possibly TRBD1 or TRBD2 for D (5 bases each). There are 14 residues in the CDR3. V gave up 3 bases and J gave up 8 bases, with 16 bases separating them. Here the CDR3 DNA reads TGTGCCAGCAGTTTCGACGGGAAGGGGTTCACCCAGTACTTC. Its protein is CASSFDGKGFTQYF.

About this clonotype itself: A read error may produce the germline difference seen at one junction end. V is TRBV7-9 and J is TRBJ2-3; unclear D gene. Germline V CDR1 and CDR2: SEHNR, FQNEAQ (reference sequence). This CDR3 spans 12 amino acids. The CDR3 is CAISIITDTQYF. The CDR3 DNA sequence: TGTGCCATCAGCATTATTACAGATACGCAGTATTTT.

Only a few counts were recorded for this clonotype. The chain recombines TRBV7-9 with TRBJ1-1, with a weak D call TRBD1 (5 bases). There are 12 residues in the CDR3. Trimming took 7 bases from V and 9 from J, leaving 15 bases between them. Germline values: CDR1 SEHNR, CDR2 FQNEAQ (reference sequence). In nucleotides, the CDR3 is TGTGCCAGCACCTTTGGGGGAAGAAAAGCTTTCTTT. Amino acid sequence: CASTFGGRKAFF.

The chain's CDR3 is CASSAVGLGETQYF. In DNA, the CDR3 is TGTGCCAGCAGTGCAGTAGGGCTAGGGGAGACCCAGTACTTC. The rearrangement uses TRBV2 and TRBJ2-5; no firm D call. V was shortened by 4 bases and J by 5 bases, with 14 bases between the two germline ends. This CDR3 has 14 residues. Germline V CDR1 and CDR2: SNHLY, FYNNEI. Drawing the rest from reference TRBV2 and TRBJ2-5, the complete variable domain is EPEVTQTPSHQVTQMGQEVILRCVPISNHLYFYWYRQILGQKVEFLVSFYNNEISEKSEIFDDQFSVERPDGSNFTLKIRSTKLEDSAMYFCASSAVGLGETQYFGPGTRLLVL.

The V gene is TRBV20-1, the J gene TRBJ2-3; D is undetermined. Germline V lookup: CDR1 DFQATT, CDR2 SNEGSKA (reference sequence). V was cut by 5 bases and J by 6 bases, with 15 bases left in between. The CDR3 extends over 13 amino acids. As DNA, the CDR3 is TGCAGTGCTGGAGCAGTAAATCCCGATACGCAGTATTTT. As protein: CSAGAVNPDTQYF.

This clonotype was found a few times. As DNA, the CDR3 is TGTGCCAGCTCACCCGAGTCAGATAATTCACCCCTCCACTTT. Translation: CASSPESDNSPLHF. V usage is TRBV18 and J usage is TRBJ1-6; D is uncertain. CDR1 is KGHSH, CDR2 LQKENI, per germline. This CDR3 is 14 amino acids long. Deletions cut 3 bases from V and 5 bases from J, with 8 bases between.

The chain is built from TRBV5-1 and TRBJ2-5; 10 bases are a match to TRBD2. Germline V gene sequence: CDR1 SGHRS, CDR2 YFSETQ. The CDR3 has 17 amino acids. The trim removed 4 bases at V and 1 base at J, leaving 10 bases unmatched. The CDR3 DNA reads as TGCGCCAGCAGCGCTAGATGGACTAGCGGAACCCAAGAGACCCAGTACTTC. Encoded protein: CASSARWTSGTQETQYF. Full variable domain (outside the CDR3, taken from reference TRBV5-1 and TRBJ2-5): KAGVTQTPRYLIKTRGQQVTLSCSPISGHRSVSWYQQTPGQGLQFLFEYFSETQRNKGNFPGRFSGRQFSNSRSEMNVSTLELGDSALYLCASSARWTSGTQETQYFGPGTRLLVL.

This clonotype was found a few times. The chain links TRBV12-3 or TRBV12-4 to TRBJ1-2, with D unclear. V shed 3 bases and J shed 0 bases, with 8 bases lying between them. The CDR3 covers 14 residues. The DNA for the CDR3 is TGTGCCAGCAGTTTTGGGTCGGCTAACTATGGCTACACCTTC. Translated: CASSFGSANYGYTF.

About this clonotype itself: Germline and junction disagree at one end, which may indicate a read error. V gene TRBV20-1 combines with J gene TRBJ2-1, with 9 bases aligning to TRBD2. The CDR3 consists of 15 residues. In germline, CDR1 is DFQATT, CDR2 SNEGSKA (reference sequence). CDR3 DNA sequence: TGCAGTGCTAGAGCTGGGGGGACTAGCAAGAATGAGCAGTCCTTC. Translating it yields CSARAGGTSKNEQSF.

This clonotype showed up many times. This chain joins TRBV20-1 and TRBJ1-2; D is uncertain. V was clipped by 3 bases and J by 2 bases, with 7 bases between them. The length of the CDR3 is 12 residues. Germline loops: CDR1 DFQATT, CDR2 SNEGSKA (reference sequence). The CDR3 loop reads CSASRANYGYTF. The CDR3 DNA reads as TGCAGTGCTAGCCGTGCAAACTATGGCTACACCTTC.

This clonotype has a handful of counts. This chain links TRBV12-3 or TRBV12-4 with TRBJ1-5, with 7 bases that match TRBD1. V shed 5 bases, J shed 7 bases, and the junction held 8 bases outside the gene matches. CDR3 size: 14 residues. In DNA form, the CDR3 reads TGTGCCAGCAGTATACAGGGGAGCAGCCAGCCCCAGCATTTT. Translating gives CASSIQGSSQPQHF.

This chain links TRBV5-1 with TRBJ1-1, with a weak D call TRBD1 (6 bases). Germline V CDR1 and CDR2: SGHRS, YFSETQ. This CDR3 has 14 amino acids. The V end lost 2 bases, the J end lost 8 bases, and 16 bases lay between the germline ends. The chain's CDR3 is CASSLGTIGSEAFF. The CDR3, as DNA: TGCGCCAGCAGCTTAGGGACAATCGGGTCGGAAGCTTTCTTT.

This clonotype was detected once. The chain carries TRBV2 and TRBJ1-5, with no clear D. V lost 0 bases, J lost 3 bases, and 6 bases lay in between. The CDR3 sequence is 14 residues long. Looked up from germline, CDR1 is SNHLY and CDR2 is FYNNEI. DNA of the CDR3: TGTGCCAGCAGTGAAGCGCAAGCCAATCAGCCCCAGCATTTT. Its protein is CASSEAQANQPQHF.

There are a few counts of this clonotype. The chain employs TRBV7-8 and TRBJ1-1, with D hard to call. The CDR3 is 13 amino acids. Trimming removed 5 bases at V and 5 bases at J, with 12 bases between. Germline V gives CDR1 SGHVS, CDR2 FQNEAQ. The CDR3 protein is CASSPEQGTEAFF. The CDR3 DNA follows: TGTGCCAGCAGCCCAGAACAAGGGACTGAAGCTTTCTTT.

This clonotype occurred many times. The rearrangement uses TRBV20-1 and TRBJ2-5, with 10 bases fitting TRBD1. This CDR3 region has 13 residues. From germline, CDR1 is DFQATT and CDR2 SNEGSKA (reference sequence). Germline trimming cut 3 bases from V and 2 bases from J; bases unmatched to any gene: 0. The CDR3 spells CSARGQGQETQYF. Here the CDR3 DNA reads TGCAGTGCTAGGGGACAGGGGCAAGAGACCCAGTACTTC.

This clonotype has a handful of counts. The rearrangement uses TRBV5-1 and TRBJ2-1; 8 nucleotides agree with TRBD1. Trimming removed 3 bases from V and 2 bases from J; junction bases left unmatched: 1. In germline, CDR1 is SGHRS, CDR2 YFSETQ. The CDR3 loop spans 14 amino acids. The CDR3 coding sequence is TGCGCCAGCAGCTCGGGACAGGCCTACAATGAGCAGTTCTTC. This gives the protein CASSSGQAYNEQFF.

The rearrangement links TRBV18 to TRBJ2-7; maybe TRBD2 (6 bases). The V gene's germline CDR1 is KGHSH and CDR2 LQKENI. This CDR3 is 11 amino acids long. V was shortened by 6 bases and J by 7 bases, with 10 bases between the two germline ends. The CDR3 spells CASSSREEQYF. The CDR3, as DNA: TGTGCCAGCTCGTCGCGGGAAGAGCAGTACTTC.

The chain carries TRBV11-2 and TRBJ2-5; D possibly corresponds to TRBD1 (6 bases). The CDR3 consists of 13 residues. CDR1 and CDR2 (germline): SGHAT, FQNNGV. Deletions cut 2 bases from V and 13 bases from J, with 17 bases between. In DNA form, the CDR3 reads TGTGCCAGCAGCTTACATCAGACAGGCCTGAGGTACTTC. This codes for CASSLHQTGLRYF. The full variable domain, rest sourced from reference TRBV11-2 and TRBJ2-5, is EAGVAQSPRYKIIEKRQSVAFWCNPISGHATLYWYQQILGQGPKLLIQFQNNGVVDDSQLPKDRFSAERLKGVDSTLKIQPAKLEDSAVYLCASSLHQTGLRYFGPGTRLLVL.